Listed below are T cell receptor beta chains from one sample, sequenced in a study of blood T cells in healthy people across ages. MiXCR, run by TCRdb on the 5' RACE reads, gives a single entry per CDR3 protein. The table lists over a million distinct CDR3 sequences, 25% of them singletons, with approximately 0.71% in the top ten. This sample also appeared in a second study, on T cells of mothers and their children.

Specimen: blood. Receptors originate from a girl aged 2 to 10 in good health. Each CDR3 is given with its conserved first and last residue. D genes are given only for firm matches. Some rows mark clone size as missing; the rest say once, few, many or name a class of expanded clone.

clone_size d_call j_call v_call cdr3_nt cdr3_aa
. . TRBJ2-7 TRBV4-1 TGCGCCAGCAGCCAAGATTGGGCTGGCTACGAGCAGTACTTC CASSQDWAGYEQYF
few TRBD2 TRBJ2-7 TRBV28 TGTGCCGCGTCCGGGACTAGCGGATTCCAAGGTGCCTACGAGCAGTACTTC CAASGTSGFQGAYEQYF
few . TRBJ2-7 TRBV15 TGTGCCACCAGCAGGGGACAAGTCTCCGAGCAGTACTTC CATSRGQVSEQYF
few . TRBJ2-1 TRBV9 TGTGCCAGCAGCGTCAACTACAATGAGCAGTTCTTC CASSVNYNEQFF
. . TRBJ2-7 TRBV10-3 TGTGCCATCTCCCCGGACTACGAGGCGGAGCAGTACTTC CAISPDYEAEQYF
. . TRBJ1-6 TRBV24-1 TGTGCCACCAGTGAGGGTAGAGCGGGACACCTTCATTCACCCCTCCACTTT CATSEGRAGHLHSPLHF
. TRBD2 TRBJ2-5 TRBV5-1 TGCGCCAGCTCTGTCGGGGGGAAAGAGACCCAGTACTTC CASSVGGKETQYF
. . TRBJ1-6 TRBV15 TGTGCCACCAGCAGAGGACTGGGGAACCTGAATTCACCCCTCCACTTT CATSRGLGNLNSPLHF
. . TRBJ1-1 TRBV7-9 TGTGCCAGCAGCCATGGGGAGGGAGCTTTCTTT CASSHGEGAFF
few . TRBJ2-5 TRBV4-1 TGCGCCAGCAGCTACAGGGTAGGTATAGAGCAGTACTTC CASSYRVGIEQYF
. . TRBJ2-5 TRBV10-3 TGTGCCATCAGTGATGAGACTAGGGGGGAGACCCAGTACTTC CAISDETRGETQYF
few . TRBJ2-2 TRBV7-3 TGTGCCAGCAGCCCAATCGGCGGCGGGGAGCTGTTTTTT CASSPIGGGELFF
few . TRBJ1-1 TRBV5-1 TGCGCCAGCAGCTTCTCATCACGGGGGAACACTGAAGCTTTCTTT CASSFSSRGNTEAFF
few . TRBJ2-3 TRBV13 TGTGCCAGCAGCTTGCGGGGCCCAGGGTTTGATACGCAGTATTTT CASSLRGPGFDTQYF
. TRBD1 TRBJ1-2 TRBV15 TGTGCCACCAGCCCGACAGGGAACTATGGCTACACCTTC CATSPTGNYGYTF
. TRBD2 TRBJ2-2 TRBV19 TGTGCGACGGGGGGGATGGCCGGGGAGCTGTTTTTT CATGGMAGELFF
few TRBD2 TRBJ2-3 TRBV28 TGTGCCAGCAACACCGAGCGGGAGGGGCGAGATACGCAGTATTTT CASNTEREGRDTQYF
few TRBD2 TRBJ2-1 TRBV27 TGTGCCAGCATGGGGCCAGTCCGTGGACTAGCGGGAGGAGGGCGCGAGCAGTTCTTC CASMGPVRGLAGGGREQFF
few . TRBJ2-5 TRBV27 TGTGCCAGCAGTTTTCGAGGCGCCCCAGAGACCCAGTACTTC CASSFRGAPETQYF
few . TRBJ2-1 TRBV4-3 TGCGCCAGCAGCCAAGATGGGGGGAGCTCCTACAATGGGCAGTTCTTC CASSQDGGSSYNGQFF
. TRBD2 TRBJ2-1 TRBV20-1 TGCAGTGCTAGAGGCGAACTAGCGGGGGGTTACAATGAGCAGTTCTTC CSARGELAGGYNEQFF
few . TRBJ1-4 TRBV18 TGTGCCAGCTCACCAGGGCCAGACCTGAATGAAAAACTGTTTTTT CASSPGPDLNEKLFF
. . TRBJ1-5 TRBV28 TGTGCCAGCAGTCCCGATATAAGTAATCAGCCCCAGCATTTT CASSPDISNQPQHF
few . TRBJ1-2 TRBV20-1 TGCAGTGCTAGCTCCGGCCTTAACTATGGCTACACCTTC CSASSGLNYGYTF
. . TRBJ1-2 TRBV6-1 TGTGCCAGCAGTGAAGCCATTCGCCTGGGACACTATGGCTACGCCTTC CASSEAIRLGHYGYAF
few TRBD2 TRBJ2-3 TRBV11-3 TGTGCCAGCAGCGCATACAGCGGGGGGGGTTTGGTTGGAGATACGCAGTATTTT CASSAYSGGGLVGDTQYF
few . TRBJ1-1 TRBV5-5 TGTGTCAGCAGCTTGGGGGGCCACACTGAAGCTTTCTTT CVSSLGGHTEAFF
few . TRBJ2-5 TRBV5-1 TGCGCCAGCAGCTTGGAAACGATTCAAGAGACCCAGTACTTC CASSLETIQETQYF
. . TRBJ1-4 TRBV27 TGTGCCAGCAGTCCAAGAACAGGGCGAACTAATGAAAAACTGTTTTTT CASSPRTGRTNEKLFF
. . TRBJ2-3 TRBV5-1 TGCGCCAGCAGTTCCTCCCAGGATACGCAGTATTTT CASSSSQDTQYF
few . TRBJ2-4 TRBV13 TGTGCCAGCAGCCACCAGAAAAACATTCAGTACTTC CASSHQKNIQYF
few TRBD2 TRBJ2-1 TRBV20-1 TGCAGTGCTAGCCCCCCAACGGGAGGGCCCTACAATGAGCAGTTCTTC CSASPPTGGPYNEQFF
. . TRBJ2-7 TRBV6-6 TGTGCCAGCAGTTACGAGGGATTGTCCTACGAGCAGTACTTC CASSYEGLSYEQYF
few TRBD1 TRBJ2-5 TRBV3-1 TGTGCCAGCAGCCCGAAGCTCGGACAGGGGCAAGAGACCCAGTACTTC CASSPKLGQGQETQYF
. . TRBJ1-1 TRBV5-1 TGCGCCAGCAGCCCGACTTTTGGCGGCTCTGAAGCTTTCTTT CASSPTFGGSEAFF
. . TRBJ1-1 TRBV4-1 TGCGCCAGCAGCCAAGACTGGACGGACACTGAAGCTTTCTTT CASSQDWTDTEAFF
. . TRBJ2-5 TRBV15 TGTGCCACCAGCAGAACTAGGCCCGGACAAGAGACCCAGTACTTC CATSRTRPGQETQYF
many TRBD2 TRBJ2-1 TRBV10-3 TGTGCCATCAGTGAGTACGGGACTAGCGGGAGTATCAACAATGAGCAGTTCTTC CAISEYGTSGSINNEQFF
few . TRBJ2-1 TRBV25-1 TGTGCCAGCAGTGATTTAAGGAGGTCGTACGAGCAGTTCTTC CASSDLRRSYEQFF
. . TRBJ1-2 TRBV19 TGTGCCAGTAGTAAGACAGTAAGCTATGGCTACACCTTC CASSKTVSYGYTF
few . TRBJ1-6 TRBV7-9 TGTGCCAGCAGCTTAGGCGGATTCGCTAGTTCACCCCTCCACTTT CASSLGGFASSPLHF
. . TRBJ1-6 TRBV13 TGTGCCAGCAGCTTAGATGGGCATAATTCACCCCTCCACTTT CASSLDGHNSPLHF
. . TRBJ2-5 TRBV27 TGTGCCAGCAGTTTATTTTCTGGGGCCGGGGAGGAGACCCAGTACTTC CASSLFSGAGEETQYF
. . TRBJ1-1 TRBV7-9 TGTGCCAGCAGACTAGCTGGGGTATCCACTGAAGCTTTCTTT CASRLAGVSTEAFF
. TRBD2 TRBJ2-4 TRBV10-2 TGCGCCAGCAGTGAGAACAGCGGGGTGGGAGACATTCAGTACTTC CASSENSGVGDIQYF
few . TRBJ2-7 TRBV28 TGTGCCAGCAGTTCTGTCGGTTACGAGCAGTACTTC CASSSVGYEQYF
. . TRBJ2-1 TRBV9 TGTGCCAGCAGCGTAGGGGGACGGCACAATGAGCAGTTCTTC CASSVGGRHNEQFF
. TRBD2 TRBJ2-1 TRBV12-3/TRBV12-4 TGTGCCACAGGGACTAGCGGGAGACCCAATGAGCAGTTCTTC CATGTSGRPNEQFF
few . TRBJ1-4 TRBV2 TGTGCCAGCATACCGCTTAAGGGTGAAAAACTGTTTTTT CASIPLKGEKLFF
. . TRBJ2-1 TRBV9 TGTGCCAGCAGCGTAGGAATGGGTGAGCAGTTCTTC CASSVGMGEQFF
few . TRBJ1-4 TRBV4-2 TGTGCCAGCAGCCAAGGGGGAGATAATGAAAAACTGTTTTTT CASSQGGDNEKLFF
. TRBD1 TRBJ1-2 TRBV12-3/TRBV12-4 TGTGCCAGCAGTACCCCGGACAGGGGGAACTATGGCTACACCTTC CASSTPDRGNYGYTF
. . TRBJ1-2 TRBV2 TGTGCCAGCAGTGTTGAGACGACTCACTATGGCTACACCTTC CASSVETTHYGYTF
many TRBD1 TRBJ2-4 TRBV15 TGTGCCACCAGCAGGCCGACAGGGGGAGGGCTACACATTCAGTACTTC CATSRPTGGGLHIQYF
. . TRBJ2-7 TRBV18 TGTGCCAGCTCAGAGAATCCCTCCTACGAGCAGTACTTC CASSENPSYEQYF
once TRBD1 TRBJ1-5 TRBV6-5 TGTGCCAGCAGTTACTTCCAACAGGGGCCCAATCAGCCCCAGCATTTT CASSYFQQGPNQPQHF
few . TRBJ2-5 TRBV7-3 TGTGCCAGCAGGCCGACGGGGGCGGAGACCCAGTACTTC CASRPTGAETQYF